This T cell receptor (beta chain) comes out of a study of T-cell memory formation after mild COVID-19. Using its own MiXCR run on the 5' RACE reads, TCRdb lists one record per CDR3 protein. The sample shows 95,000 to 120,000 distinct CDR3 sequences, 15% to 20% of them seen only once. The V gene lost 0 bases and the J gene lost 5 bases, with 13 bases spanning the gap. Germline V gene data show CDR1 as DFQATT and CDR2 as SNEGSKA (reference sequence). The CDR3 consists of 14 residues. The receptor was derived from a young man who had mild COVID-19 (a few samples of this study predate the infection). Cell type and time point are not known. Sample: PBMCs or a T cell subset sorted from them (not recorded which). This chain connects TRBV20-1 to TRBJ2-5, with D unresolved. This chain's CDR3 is CSARDMSASETQYF. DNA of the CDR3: TGCAGTGCTAGAGATATGTCCGCTTCGGAGACCCAGTACTTC.